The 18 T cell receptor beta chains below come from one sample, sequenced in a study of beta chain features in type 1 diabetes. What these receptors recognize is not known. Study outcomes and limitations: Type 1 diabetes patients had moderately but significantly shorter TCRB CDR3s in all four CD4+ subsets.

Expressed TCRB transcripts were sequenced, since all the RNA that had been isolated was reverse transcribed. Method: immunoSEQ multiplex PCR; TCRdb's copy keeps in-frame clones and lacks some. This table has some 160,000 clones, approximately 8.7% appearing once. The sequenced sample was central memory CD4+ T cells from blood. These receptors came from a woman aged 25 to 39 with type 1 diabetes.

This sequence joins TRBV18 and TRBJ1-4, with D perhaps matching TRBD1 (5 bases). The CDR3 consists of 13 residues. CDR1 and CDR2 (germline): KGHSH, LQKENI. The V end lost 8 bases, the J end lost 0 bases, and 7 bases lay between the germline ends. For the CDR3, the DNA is TGTGCCAGCCAGGGCGCAACTAATGAAAAACTGTTTTTT. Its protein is CASQGATNEKLFF.

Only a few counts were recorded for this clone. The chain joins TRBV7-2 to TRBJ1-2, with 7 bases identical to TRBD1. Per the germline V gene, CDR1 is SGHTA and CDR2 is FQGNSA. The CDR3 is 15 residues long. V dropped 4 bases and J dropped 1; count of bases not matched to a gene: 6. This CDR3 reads CASSWTGTDNYGYTF. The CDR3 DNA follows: TGTGCCAGCAGCTGGACCGGGACAGATAACTATGGCTACACCTTC.

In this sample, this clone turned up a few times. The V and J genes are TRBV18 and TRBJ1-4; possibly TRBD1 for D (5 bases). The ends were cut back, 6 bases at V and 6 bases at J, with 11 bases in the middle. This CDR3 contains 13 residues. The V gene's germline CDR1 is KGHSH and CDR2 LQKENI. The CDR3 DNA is TGTGCCAGCTCGGAGGGGACTGATGAAAAACTGTTTTTT. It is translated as CASSEGTDEKLFF.

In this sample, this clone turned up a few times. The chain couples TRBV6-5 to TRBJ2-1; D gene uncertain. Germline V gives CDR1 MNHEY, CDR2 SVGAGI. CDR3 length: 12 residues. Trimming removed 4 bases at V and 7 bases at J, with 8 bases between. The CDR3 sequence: CASSSSGNEQFF. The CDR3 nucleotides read TGTGCCAGCAGTTCGTCCGGGAATGAGCAGTTCTTC.

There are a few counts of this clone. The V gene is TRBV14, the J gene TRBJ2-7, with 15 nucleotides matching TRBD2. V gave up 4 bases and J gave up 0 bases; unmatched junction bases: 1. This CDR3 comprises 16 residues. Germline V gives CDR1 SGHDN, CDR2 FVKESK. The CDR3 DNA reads TGTGCCAGCAGCCGGGGACTAGCGGGAGGCTCCTACGAGCAGTACTTC. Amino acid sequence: CASSRGLAGGSYEQYF. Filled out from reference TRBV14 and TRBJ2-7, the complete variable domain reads EAGVTQFPSHSVIEKGQTVTLRCDPISGHDNLYWYRRVMGKEIKFLLHFVKESKQDESGMPNNRFLAERTGGTYSTLKVQPAELEDSGVYFCASSRGLAGGSYEQYFGPGTRLTVT.

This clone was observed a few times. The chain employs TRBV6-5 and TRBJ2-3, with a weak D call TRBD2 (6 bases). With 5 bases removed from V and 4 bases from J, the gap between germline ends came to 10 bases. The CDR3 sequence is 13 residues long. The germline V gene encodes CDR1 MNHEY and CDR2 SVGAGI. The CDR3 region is CASSSGFADTQYF. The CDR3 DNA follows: TGTGCCAGCAGTAGCGGGTTTGCAGATACGCAGTATTTT.

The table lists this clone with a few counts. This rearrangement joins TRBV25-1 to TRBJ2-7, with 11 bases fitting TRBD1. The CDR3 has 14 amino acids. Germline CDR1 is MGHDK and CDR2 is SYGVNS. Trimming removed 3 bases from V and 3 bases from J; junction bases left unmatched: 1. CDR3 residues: CASSEDRGRYEQYF. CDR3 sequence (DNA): TGTGCCAGCAGTGAGGACAGGGGGCGCTACGAGCAGTACTTC.

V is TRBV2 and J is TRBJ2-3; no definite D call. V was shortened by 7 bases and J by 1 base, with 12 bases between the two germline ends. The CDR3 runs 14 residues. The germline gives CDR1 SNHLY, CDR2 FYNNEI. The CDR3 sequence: CASKFEAGTDTQYF. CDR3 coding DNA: TGTGCCAGCAAGTTCGAGGCGGGCACAGATACGCAGTATTTT.

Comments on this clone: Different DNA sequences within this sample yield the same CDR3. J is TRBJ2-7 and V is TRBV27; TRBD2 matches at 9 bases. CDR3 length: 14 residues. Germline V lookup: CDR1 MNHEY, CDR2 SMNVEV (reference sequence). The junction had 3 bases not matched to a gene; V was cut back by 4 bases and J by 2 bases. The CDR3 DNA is TGTGCCAGCAGTTCTGCGGGAGGGCCCTACGAGCAGTACTTC. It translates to CASSSAGGPYEQYF.

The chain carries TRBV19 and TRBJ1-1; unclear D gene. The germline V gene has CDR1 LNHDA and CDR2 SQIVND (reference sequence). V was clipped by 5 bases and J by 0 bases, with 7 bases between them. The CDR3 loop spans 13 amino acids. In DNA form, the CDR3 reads TGTGCCAGTAGTTCCCTAATGAACACTGAAGCTTTCTTT. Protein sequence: CASSSLMNTEAFF.

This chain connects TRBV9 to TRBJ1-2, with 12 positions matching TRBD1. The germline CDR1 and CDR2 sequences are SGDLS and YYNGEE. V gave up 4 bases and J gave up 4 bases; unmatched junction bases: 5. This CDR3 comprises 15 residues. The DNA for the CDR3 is TGTGCCAGCAGCTTGGGGACAGGGGGCTTCTATGGCTACACCTTC. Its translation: CASSLGTGGFYGYTF.

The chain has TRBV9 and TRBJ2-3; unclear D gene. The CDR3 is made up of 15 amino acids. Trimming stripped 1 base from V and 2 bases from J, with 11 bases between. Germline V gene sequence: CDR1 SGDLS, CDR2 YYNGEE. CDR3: CASSVRSSTTDTQYF. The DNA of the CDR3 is TGTGCCAGCAGCGTACGTAGCTCGACCACAGATACGCAGTATTTT.

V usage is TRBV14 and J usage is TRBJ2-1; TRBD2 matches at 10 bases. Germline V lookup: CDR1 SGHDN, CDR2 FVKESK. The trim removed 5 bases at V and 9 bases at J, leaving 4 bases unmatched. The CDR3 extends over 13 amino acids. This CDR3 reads CASSVAGGGEQFF. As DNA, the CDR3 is TGTGCCAGCAGCGTAGCGGGAGGCGGTGAGCAGTTCTTC.

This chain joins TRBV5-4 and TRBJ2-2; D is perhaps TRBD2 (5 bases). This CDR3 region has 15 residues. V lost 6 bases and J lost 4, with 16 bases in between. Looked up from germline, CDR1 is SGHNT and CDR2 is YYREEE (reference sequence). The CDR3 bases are TGTGCCAGCACCTCCGGGATTACTCCCACCGGGGAGCTGTTTTTT. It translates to CASTSGITPTGELFF. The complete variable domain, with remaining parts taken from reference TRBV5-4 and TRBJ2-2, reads ETGVTQSPTHLIKTRGQQVTLRCSSQSGHNTVSWYQQALGQGPQFIFQYYREEENGRGNFPPRFSGLQFPNYSSELNVNALELDDSALYLCASTSGITPTGELFFGEGSRLTVL.

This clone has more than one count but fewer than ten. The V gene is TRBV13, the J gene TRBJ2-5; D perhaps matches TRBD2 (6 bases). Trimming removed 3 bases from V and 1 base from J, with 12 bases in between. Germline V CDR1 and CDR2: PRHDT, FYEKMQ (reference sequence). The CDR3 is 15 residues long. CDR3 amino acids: CASSFSIAVQETQYF. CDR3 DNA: TGTGCCAGCAGCTTTTCCATAGCGGTCCAAGAGACCCAGTACTTC.

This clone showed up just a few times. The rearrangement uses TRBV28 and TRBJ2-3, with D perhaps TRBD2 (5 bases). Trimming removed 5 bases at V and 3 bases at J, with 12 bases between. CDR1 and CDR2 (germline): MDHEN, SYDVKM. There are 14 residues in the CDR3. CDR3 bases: TGTGCCAGCAGTGGGCGGGTCTCAACAGATACGCAGTATTTT. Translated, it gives CASSGRVSTDTQYF.

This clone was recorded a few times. In DNA form, the CDR3 reads TGTGCCAGCAGCTTAACCGGAGCCCGCGATGACACTGAAGCTTTCTTT. Translating it yields CASSLTGARDDTEAFF. This chain connects TRBV7-3 to TRBJ1-1; no clear D. The CDR3 spans 16 residues. Germline CDR1 is SGHTA and CDR2 is FQGTGA. The V and J ends lost 0 bases and 3 bases respectively, with 14 bases between them.

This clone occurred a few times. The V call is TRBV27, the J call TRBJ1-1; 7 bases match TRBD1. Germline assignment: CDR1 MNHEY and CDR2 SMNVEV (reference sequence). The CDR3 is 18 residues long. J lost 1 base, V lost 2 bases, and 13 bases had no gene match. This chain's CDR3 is CASSLKAGGFYRNTEAFF. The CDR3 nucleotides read TGTGCCAGCAGTTTAAAGGCAGGGGGGTTTTATCGGAACACTGAAGCTTTCTTT.